Below, 19 T cell receptor beta chains from the same sample are listed, as sequenced in a study of metastatic and nonmetastatic thyroid tumors. Prior to thyroid surgery, none of the patients had received any treatment. TCRdb re-clonotyped the PCR reads through MiXCR. The table records tens of thousands of clones, around 14% of them present only once. Input material: blood. Receptors were obtained from a female donor with papillary thyroid cancer or a benign thyroid nodule (not recorded which). Some clones in this sample may be carry-over from other donors' samples.

This clone was counted at least ten times. This chain uses TRBV11-2 with TRBJ2-4, with D perhaps matching TRBD1 (5 bases). There are 12 residues in the CDR3. CDR1 is SGHAT and CDR2 is FQNNGV in the germline V gene. V lost 1 base and J lost 7, with 5 bases in between. The CDR3 DNA is TGTGCCAGCAGCTTAGGACAGAACATTCAGTACTTC. Its translation: CASSLGQNIQYF.

The count of this clone is one. The J gene is TRBJ2-7, the V gene TRBV9; D is possibly TRBD2 (6 bases). V gave up 4 bases and J gave up 9 bases, with 26 bases separating them. The CDR3 covers 16 residues. In germline, CDR1 is SGDLS, CDR2 YYNGEE. In nucleotides, the CDR3 is TGTGCCAGCAGCCCACAGTCCCGCTCGGGAGAGTCGGTGCAGTACTTC. Translated: CASSPQSRSGESVQYF.

This clone was picked up many times. J is TRBJ2-1 and V is TRBV5-5, with D perhaps TRBD1 (6 bases). The CDR3 is 16 amino acids. V lost 0 bases and J lost 4, with 14 bases in between. Germline CDR1 SGHKS, CDR2 YYEKEE (reference sequence). CDR3 sequence (DNA): TGTGCCAGCAGCTTGGTCCCCGGACAGCTTTACAATGAGCAGTTCTTC. Encoded protein: CASSLVPGQLYNEQFF.

This clone is categorized as medium-sized. V is TRBV4-1 and J is TRBJ2-7; D unclear. From germline, CDR1 is MGHRA and CDR2 YSYEKL. V dropped 1 base and J dropped 7 bases, with 14 bases sitting between them. There are 14 residues in the CDR3. CDR3 loop: CASSQALSSLEQYF. The CDR3 nucleotides read TGCGCCAGCAGCCAAGCCTTGAGTAGTCTTGAGCAGTACTTC.

Many counts were recorded for this clone. The genes are TRBV28 and TRBJ1-2; tentative D call: TRBD1 (5 bases). V lost 5 bases and J 3 bases, leaving 16 bases between the germline ends. Germline assignment: CDR1 MDHEN and CDR2 SYDVKM. This CDR3 contains 15 residues. The CDR3 loop reads CASSPETANYYGYTF. The CDR3, as DNA: TGTGCCAGCAGTCCGGAGACAGCTAACTACTATGGCTACACCTTC.

Many counts were recorded for this clone. The chain has TRBV4-1 and TRBJ2-1; 7 bases match TRBD2. The germline CDR1 and CDR2 sequences are MGHRA and YSYEKL. Trimming at V came to 3 bases and at J to 3 bases, leaving 8 bases not matched to a gene. The CDR3 loop spans 16 amino acids. CDR3 loop: CASSHRGGGGYNEQFF. CDR3 nucleotides: TGCGCCAGCAGCCATCGAGGTGGGGGGGGCTACAATGAGCAGTTCTTC.

This clone was detected a few times. Compared with germline, one end of the junction differs, possibly owing to a read error. The chain is built from TRBV27 and TRBJ2-5; TRBD2 matches at 7 bases. This CDR3 contains 15 residues. The germline CDR1 and CDR2 sequences are MNHEY and SMNVEV (reference sequence). The chain's CDR3 is CASSYLVGGMETEYF. CDR3 sequence (DNA): TGTGCCAGCAGTTACCTGGTGGGAGGGATGGAGACCGAGTACTTC.

Judged by abundance, this clone is medium-sized. The same CDR3 can be traced to other DNA sequences in this sample. CDR3 sequence reads: CASSLWAGGYEQYF. As DNA, the CDR3 is TGTGCCAGCAGTTTATGGGCAGGGGGATACGAGCAGTACTTC. The rearrangement links TRBV28 to TRBJ2-7, with 7 bases lining up with TRBD1. This CDR3 contains 14 residues. The V segment lost 0 bases and the J segment 4 bases; nucleotides outside the gene matches: 3. The germline V gene has CDR1 MDHEN and CDR2 SYDVKM.

By frequency in the sample, this clone is medium-sized. The chain has TRBV6-1 and TRBJ2-7; 10 bases match TRBD1. The germline V gene encodes CDR1 MNHNS and CDR2 SASEGT. Germline trimming cut 2 bases from V and 1 base from J; bases unmatched to any gene: 2. This CDR3 comprises 15 residues. The CDR3 protein is CASSEQGQGSYEQYF. The CDR3, as DNA: TGTGCCAGCAGTGAACAGGGACAGGGGTCCTACGAGCAGTACTTC.

V gene TRBV20-1 combines with J gene TRBJ2-7, with TRBD1 identical over 7 bases. V shed 0 bases, J shed 2 bases, and the junction held 4 bases outside the gene matches. This CDR3 spans 14 amino acids. Germline V gives CDR1 DFQATT, CDR2 SNEGSKA (reference sequence). The CDR3 spells CSARDWDRAYEQYF. DNA of the CDR3: TGCAGTGCTAGAGATTGGGACAGAGCCTACGAGCAGTACTTC.

This clone was seen a single time. This clone may be a read error of a much larger clone one base away. This chain connects TRBV7-2 to TRBJ2-5; possibly TRBD2 for D (5 bases). Germline V lookup: CDR1 SGHTA, CDR2 FQGNSA. There are 14 residues in the CDR3. The CDR3 coding sequence is TGTGCCAGCGGCTTATCAGGATCGGGGGAGACCCAGTACTTC. Protein sequence: CASGLSGSGETQYF.

J is TRBJ2-3 and V is TRBV28, with 11 bases fitting TRBD1. V shed 10 bases and J 5 bases; nucleotides not matched to a gene: 8. The CDR3 runs to 14 residues. Per germline, CDR1 MDHEN and CDR2 SYDVKM. This CDR3 reads CATTRGQGVDTQYF. The DNA for the CDR3 is TGTGCCACCACCCGGGGACAGGGGGTAGATACGCAGTATTTT.

This clone appeared many times. The V call is TRBV3-1, the J call TRBJ2-7; D ambiguous. There are 14 residues in the CDR3. Trimming stripped 2 bases from V and 7 bases from J, with 15 bases between. Germline V gives CDR1 LGHDT, CDR2 YNNKEL (reference sequence). CDR3 in amino acids: CASSQKASAREQYF. The CDR3 region has the DNA TGTGCCAGCAGCCAAAAAGCAAGTGCTAGGGAGCAGTACTTC.

This clone was seen many times. The chain couples TRBV12-3 or TRBV12-4 to TRBJ1-1, with D possibly being TRBD1 (5 bases). V was clipped by 5 bases and J by 1 base, with 11 bases between them. The length of the CDR3 is 14 residues. The CDR3 bases are TGTGCCAGCAGTCCCCGGGGCCCGAACACTGAAGCTTTCTTT. Amino acid sequence: CASSPRGPNTEAFF.

There are many counts of this clone. The chain links TRBV19 to TRBJ2-1; D is ambiguous. Trimming took 5 bases from V and 0 from J, leaving 11 bases between them. Germline CDR1 and CDR2: LNHDA and SQIVND (reference sequence). The CDR3 has 15 residues. The CDR3 DNA reads TGTGCCAGTAGTTCCTCGGGCGGCTCCTACAATGAGCAGTTCTTC. Translating gives CASSSSGGSYNEQFF.

In this sample, this clone turned up many times. The chain combines TRBV18 with TRBJ2-1, with 11 positions matching TRBD1. Germline lookup yields CDR1 KGHSH and CDR2 LQKENI. V lost 3 bases, J lost 8 bases, and 0 bases stayed unmatched. The CDR3 covers 13 residues. The CDR3 DNA follows: TGTGCCAGCTCACCGGACAGGGGGCATGAGCAGTTCTTC. It specifies CASSPDRGHEQFF.

This clone was recorded at least ten times. The CDR3 reads CASSVGTGRNTGELFF. CDR3 coding DNA: TGTGCCAGCAGCGTAGGGACAGGGAGGAACACCGGGGAGCTGTTTTTT. The V and J genes are TRBV9 and TRBJ2-2; the match to TRBD1 covers 8 bases. Looked up from germline, CDR1 is SGDLS and CDR2 is YYNGEE. V trimming: 0 bases; J trimming: 1 base; junction bases outside the gene matches: 2. The CDR3 has 16 residues.

This clone was recorded at least ten times. This could be a read error, since a much larger clone is one nucleotide away. The CDR3 protein is CASSTSASYNEQFF. Written as DNA, the CDR3 is TGTGCCAGCAGCACTAGCGCCTCCTACAACGAGCAGTTCTTC. The chain is built from TRBV6-2 or TRBV6-3 and TRBJ2-1; 7 bases align to TRBD2. The CDR3 is 14 residues long. Germline V gene sequence: CDR1 MNHEY, CDR2 SVGEGT.

This clone came up many times. The chain combines TRBV27 with TRBJ2-1; 7 bases fit TRBD2. There are 14 residues in the CDR3. CDR1 and CDR2 from the germline V gene are MNHEY and SMNVEV (reference sequence). The V gene end was trimmed by 2 bases and the J gene end by 4 bases; junction bases not matched to a gene: 2. The CDR3 DNA sequence: TGTGCCAGCAGTTTAGCGGGAGCATACAATGAGCAGTTCTTC. Its protein product is CASSLAGAYNEQFF.